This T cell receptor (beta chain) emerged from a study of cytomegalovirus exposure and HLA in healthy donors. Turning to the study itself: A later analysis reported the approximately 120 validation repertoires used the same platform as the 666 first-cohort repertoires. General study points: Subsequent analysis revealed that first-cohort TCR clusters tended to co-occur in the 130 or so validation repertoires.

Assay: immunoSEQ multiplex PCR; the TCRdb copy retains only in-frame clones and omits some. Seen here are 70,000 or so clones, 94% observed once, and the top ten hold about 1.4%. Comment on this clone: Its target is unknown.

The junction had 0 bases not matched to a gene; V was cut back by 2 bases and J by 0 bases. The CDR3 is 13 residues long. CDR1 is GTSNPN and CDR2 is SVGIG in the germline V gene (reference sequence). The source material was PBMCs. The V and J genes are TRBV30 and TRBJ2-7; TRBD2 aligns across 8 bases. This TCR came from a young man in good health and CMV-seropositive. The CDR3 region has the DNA TGTGCCTGGAGTAGCGGGAGCTCCTACGAGCAGTACTTC. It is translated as CAWSSGSSYEQYF.